Each of the 24 T cell receptor beta chains below was sequenced from the same sample in a study of neurological immune-mediated disorders. TCRdb processed the 5' RACE reads anew with MiXCR; each CDR3 protein has one entry. The table shows under 40,000 distinct CDR3 sequences, with more than 3% occurring only once. As for time point: longitudinal time-point 1 (baseline). The sample comprised PBMCs. Every receptor here comes from a woman aged 55-75 years with multiple sclerosis.

This clonotype was counted ten times or more. Likely a read error: the CDR3 ends without its conserved phenylalanine or tryptophan. The DNA is left out, because the CDR3 cannot be placed on it with certainty; the CDR3 is given as TCRdb lists it. The J gene is TRBJ2-7, the V gene TRBV5-6; TRBD2, the D gene given by the table, was not confirmed from the DNA. CDR1 is SGHDT, CDR2 YYEEEE, per germline. The CDR3 spans 14 residues, counting both ends. CDR3 residues: CASSWAGEVGNRRL.

The table lists this clonotype with many counts. The chain employs TRBV20-1 and TRBJ2-7; the D gene is possibly TRBD1 (5 bases). This CDR3 region has 12 residues. Germline loops: CDR1 DFQATT, CDR2 SNEGSKA (reference sequence). The CDR3 region has the DNA TGCGGGGCGCCGGCAGGGCCCTACGAGCAGTACTTC. Protein: CGAPAGPYEQYF.

This clonotype came up many times. This chain links TRBV27 with TRBJ1-5; D may be TRBD1 (5 bases). The CDR3 sequence is 15 residues long. Germline CDR1 is MNHEY and CDR2 is SMNVEV (reference sequence). V lost 4 bases to trimming and J lost 6 bases, with 16 bases between them. CDR3 sequence (DNA): TGTGCCAGCAGTTCCGACCGGGGCGGGTCTCAGCCCCAGCATTTT. This gives the protein CASSSDRGGSQPQHF.

In this sample, this clonotype turned up many times. The chain links TRBV6-5 to TRBJ1-6; 10 bases fit TRBD1. Germline assignment: CDR1 MNHEY and CDR2 SVGAGI. The V and J ends lost 0 bases and 10 bases, in that order; junction bases with no gene match: 0. The CDR3 sequence is 14 residues long. CDR3 nucleotide sequence: TGTGCCAGCAGTTACTCGACAGGGGGCTCACCCCTCCACTTT. Its protein product is CASSYSTGGSPLHF.

This clonotype was seen ten or more times. The chain uses TRBV12-3 or TRBV12-4 and TRBJ2-1; the match to TRBD2 covers 8 bases. The CDR3 has 14 amino acids. The V and J ends lost 1 base and 8 bases, in that order; junction bases with no gene match: 4. The CDR3 loop reads CASSLGGGFDEQFF. The CDR3 DNA follows: TGTGCCAGCAGTTTAGGCGGGGGGTTTGATGAGCAGTTCTTC.

In this sample, this clonotype turned up many times. The chain combines TRBV11-1 with TRBJ1-6, with D maybe TRBD1 (5 bases). V lost 3 bases to trimming and J lost 7 bases, with 10 bases between them. The CDR3 runs 14 residues. CDR1 is SGHAT, CDR2 FQDESV, per germline (reference sequence). The CDR3 is CASSFRGLNSPLHF. Written as DNA, the CDR3 is TGTGCCAGCAGCTTTAGGGGACTGAATTCACCCCTCCACTTT.

In this sample, this clonotype turned up many times. CDR3 nucleotide sequence: TGCAGTGCTAGAGCGGTAGAGGGACTGACTGAAGCTTTCTTT. It encodes CSARAVEGLTEAFF. This rearrangement joins TRBV20-1 to TRBJ1-1; possible D gene TRBD1, 5 bases. The CDR3 loop spans 14 amino acids. V lost 1 base and J lost 5, with 14 bases in between. Per the germline V gene, CDR1 is DFQATT and CDR2 is SNEGSKA (reference sequence).

This clonotype was detected many times. This chain links TRBV12-3 or TRBV12-4 with TRBJ1-2, with a possible D match to TRBD1 (5 bases). The V end lost 3 bases, the J end lost 7 bases, and 12 bases lay between the germline ends. This CDR3 has 13 amino acids. In DNA, the CDR3 is TGTGCCAGCAGTTTGATCTCGGGGGGTGGCTACACCTTC. Translated, it gives CASSLISGGGYTF.

This clonotype was seen ten or more times. The chain is built from TRBV7-6 and TRBJ1-4; D unclear. V was shortened by 3 bases and J by 8 bases, with 10 bases between the two germline ends. CDR3 length: 13 amino acids. From germline, CDR1 is SGHVS and CDR2 FNYEAQ. The CDR3 sequence: CASSLRVGEKLFF. The CDR3 DNA reads as TGTGCCAGCAGCTTGAGAGTGGGAGAAAAACTGTTTTTT.

Concerning this clonotype: An end of the junction does not agree with germline; a read error may underlie this. The chain joins TRBV4-2 to TRBJ1-1; D not resolved. Germline V lookup: CDR1 LGHNA, CDR2 YNFKEQ. This CDR3 is 12 amino acids long. The chain's CDR3 is CASSPDGSEAFF. In DNA, the CDR3 is TGTGCAAGCAGCCCTGACGGTAGTGAAGCTTTCTTT.

The table lists this clonotype with a few counts. V usage is TRBV20-1 and J usage is TRBJ2-5; D might be TRBD1 or TRBD2, each matching 5 bases. The CDR3 is 16 residues long. Per the germline V gene, CDR1 is DFQATT and CDR2 is SNEGSKA (reference sequence). V was shortened by 2 bases and J by 7 bases, with 23 bases between the two germline ends. The CDR3 region is CSARLPGPSSGATQYF. The CDR3 DNA reads as TGCAGTGCTAGACTCCCGGGGCCCTCGAGTGGGGCGACCCAGTACTTC.

This clonotype appeared many times. The V gene is TRBV20-1, the J gene TRBJ1-5; D may be TRBD1 (6 bases). Between the trimmed V and J ends, which lost 0 bases and 0 bases, there was a span of 9 bases. The CDR3 contains 15 residues. In germline, CDR1 is DFQATT, CDR2 SNEGSKA (reference sequence). The CDR3 DNA reads TGCAGTGCTAGAGATGAGGGGGGTAGCAATCAGCCCCAGCATTTT. It specifies CSARDEGGSNQPQHF.

This clonotype was recorded at least ten times. V is TRBV5-1 and J is TRBJ2-2; 7 bases map to TRBD2. CDR1 is SGHRS and CDR2 is YFSETQ in the germline V gene. The J segment lost 0 bases and the V segment lost 0 bases, leaving 5 bases of the junction unmatched. CDR3 length equals 17 residues. CDR3 protein: CASSLDPSGTNTGELFF. CDR3 nucleotides: TGCGCCAGCAGCTTGGATCCTAGCGGTACGAACACCGGGGAGCTGTTTTTT.

The sample holds many counts of this clonotype. The rearrangement links TRBV7-8 to TRBJ2-1; the D gene is possibly TRBD1 (6 bases). CDR1 is SGHVS and CDR2 is FQNEAQ in the germline V gene. The germline V and J ends were trimmed by 0 bases and 8 bases, with 14 bases remaining between them. The CDR3 loop spans 15 amino acids. CDR3 residues: CASSLALLWGHEQFF. The CDR3 DNA follows: TGTGCCAGCAGCTTAGCTCTCCTTTGGGGGCATGAGCAGTTCTTC.

At least ten counts were recorded for this clonotype. This chain connects TRBV12-3 or TRBV12-4 to TRBJ2-3, with D possibly matching TRBD2 (6 bases). This CDR3 has 14 amino acids. V was clipped by 3 bases and J by 7 bases, with 14 bases between them. CDR3 sequence (DNA): TGTGCCAGCAGTTTGTCGGGTGGAGGGAATACGCAGTATTTT. Translation: CASSLSGGGNTQYF.

This clonotype was observed at least ten times. The chain is built from TRBV20-1 and TRBJ2-7, with 8 bases identical to TRBD1. The trim removed 6 bases at V and 0 bases at J, leaving 10 bases unmatched. CDR1 DFQATT and CDR2 SNEGSKA come from the germline V gene (reference sequence). There are 15 residues in the CDR3. The CDR3 bases are TGCAGTGCCCTGACAGGGGTCAGAAGCTCCTACGAGCAGTACTTC. Amino acids: CSALTGVRSSYEQYF.

This clonotype came up many times. The chain links TRBV10-3 to TRBJ1-1, with D maybe TRBD1 (6 bases). Trimming took 3 bases from V and 1 from J, leaving 12 bases between them. Germline V gene data show CDR1 as ENHRY and CDR2 as SYGVKD. This CDR3 has 15 amino acids. CDR3 amino acids: CAISDTGQGNTEAFF. The CDR3 DNA reads as TGTGCCATCAGTGACACAGGGCAGGGGAACACTGAAGCTTTCTTT.

The table lists this clonotype with many counts. The chain couples TRBV29-1 to TRBJ2-7; perhaps TRBD1 as D (6 bases). CDR1 SQVTM and CDR2 ANQGSEA come from the germline V gene. The CDR3 covers 14 residues. Trimming stripped 4 bases from V and 1 base from J, with 14 bases between. CDR3: CSVGGHLTSYEQYF. Written as DNA, the CDR3 is TGCAGCGTTGGGGGACACCTCACATCCTACGAGCAGTACTTC.

In its sample, this clonotype was seen many times. The genes are TRBV4-1 and TRBJ2-7, with a weak D call TRBD1 (5 bases). The CDR3 is made up of 14 amino acids. V gave up 8 bases and J gave up 3 bases, with 17 bases separating them. CDR1 and CDR2 (germline): MGHRA, YSYEKL. The CDR3 bases are TGCGCCAGCGGAGACAGCCCGGGCGGCTACGAGCAGTACTTC. Its translation is CASGDSPGGYEQYF.

Judged by abundance, this clonotype is medium-sized. The rearrangement uses TRBV10-3 and TRBJ2-4; D is possibly TRBD2 (6 bases). With 6 bases removed from V and 3 bases from J, the gap between germline ends came to 12 bases. CDR1 is ENHRY and CDR2 is SYGVKD in the germline V gene. This CDR3 comprises 14 residues. CDR3 residues: CAISETAGKNIQYF. The CDR3 region has the DNA TGTGCCATCAGCGAAACAGCGGGCAAAAACATTCAGTACTTC.

This clonotype was seen more than once but under ten times. The V gene is TRBV5-1, the J gene TRBJ1-4; D not resolved. Trimming took 3 bases from V and 6 from J, leaving 12 bases between them. The CDR3 is 14 amino acids. Germline CDR1 is SGHRS and CDR2 is YFSETQ. In DNA, the CDR3 is TGCGCCAGCAGCTCGGGAGTCACTGATGAAAAACTGTTTTTT. Amino acids: CASSSGVTDEKLFF.

In this sample, this clonotype turned up many times. The V and J genes are TRBV7-7 and TRBJ2-2; D call uncertain. The V gene lost 5 bases and the J gene lost 6 bases, with 16 bases spanning the gap. This CDR3 contains 15 residues. CDR1 SSHAT and CDR2 FNYEAQ come from the germline V gene (reference sequence). DNA for the CDR3: TGTGCCAGCAGCCCCGACCGGTCTCTGTCCGGGGAGCTGTTTTTT. It translates to CASSPDRSLSGELFF.

This clonotype was picked up many times. The chain links TRBV5-1 to TRBJ2-3; D is undetermined. V lost 2 bases and J lost 6, with 13 bases in between. This CDR3 comprises 14 residues. CDR1 and CDR2 from the germline V gene are SGHRS and YFSETQ. In DNA form, the CDR3 reads TGCGCCAGCAGCTTAAGGCAGAGCGATGATACGCAGTATTTT. Protein: CASSLRQSDDTQYF.

This clonotype was seen at least ten times. The chain links TRBV5-1 to TRBJ1-1; a weak D match, TRBD1 (5 bases). The V and J ends lost 9 bases and 0 bases respectively, with 12 bases between them. Germline CDR1 reads SGHRS; CDR2 reads YFSETQ. The CDR3 totals 13 residues. This CDR3 is CATRRDLNTEAFF. As DNA, the CDR3 is TGCGCCACCCGCAGGGATTTGAACACTGAAGCTTTCTTT.